The 30 T cell receptor beta chains listed next were all sequenced from one sample in a study of cytomegalovirus exposure and HLA in healthy donors. Amplification used 60 Vbeta primers and 13 Jbeta primers. Profiled with immunoSEQ multiplex PCR; TCRdb holds only in-frame clones, not every one. The sample contains some 130,000 clones, around 86% of which appear only once. The source material was PBMCs. Source of these receptors: a man aged 18 to 30 in good health and CMV-seronegative.

This rearrangement joins TRBV4-2 to TRBJ1-1, with TRBD1 as a possible D gene (5 bases). Trimming took off 2 bases at V and 6 bases at J, with 7 bases between the two ends. The CDR3 totals 12 residues. The germline CDR1 and CDR2 sequences are LGHNA and YNFKEQ. The DNA of the CDR3 is TGTGCCAGCAGCCAAATAGGGGCTGAAGCTTTCTTT. Its protein is CASSQIGAEAFF.

The V gene is TRBV5-1, the J gene TRBJ1-3, with 8 bases lining up with TRBD1. Germline CDR1 is SGHRS and CDR2 is YFSETQ. This CDR3 is built from 16 residues. V trimming: 3 bases; J trimming: 0 bases; junction bases outside the gene matches: 5. The CDR3 loop is CASSWDRTSSGNTIYF. The CDR3 DNA reads as TGCGCCAGCAGCTGGGACAGGACGAGCTCTGGAAACACCATATATTTT.

This rearrangement joins TRBV19 to TRBJ2-2; 12 bases line up with TRBD1. The germline V gene has CDR1 LNHDA and CDR2 SQIVND (reference sequence). This CDR3 is built from 16 residues. V shed 4 bases and J 5 bases; nucleotides not matched to a gene: 5. For the CDR3, the DNA is TGTGCCAGTAGTAAGGGACAGGGGGCCGGAACCGGGGAGCTGTTTTTT. Translation: CASSKGQGAGTGELFF.

This chain uses TRBV4-1 with TRBJ1-4, with TRBD1 matching 8 bases. Germline CDR1 is MGHRA and CDR2 is YSYEKL. The CDR3 covers 21 residues. V lost 3 bases, J lost 3 bases, and 21 bases stayed unmatched. CDR3 in DNA: TGCGCCAGCAGCCATCGCGAACCCGACAGGGGCTTTTTCTCACCTAATGAAAAACTGTTTTTT. It translates to CASSHREPDRGFFSPNEKLFF.

The CDR3 DNA is TGTGCCATCAGTGACTTGCTCGGACAGTCCTATGGCTACACCTTC. Residues: CAISDLLGQSYGYTF. V gene TRBV10-3 combines with J gene TRBJ1-2, with D perhaps matching TRBD1 (6 bases). This CDR3 is built from 15 residues. The germline V gene has CDR1 ENHRY and CDR2 SYGVKD. Trimming took 3 bases from V and 4 from J, leaving 15 bases between them.

The rearrangement links TRBV27 to TRBJ2-7; D gene unclear. Trimming took 3 bases from V and 6 from J, leaving 15 bases between them. CDR1 and CDR2 (germline): MNHEY, SMNVEV (reference sequence). The CDR3 has 14 amino acids. CDR3 DNA: TGTGCCAGCAGTTTTTACCCCGCTATCGGCGAGCAGTACTTC. It translates to CASSFYPAIGEQYF.

The chain carries TRBV6-5 and TRBJ1-2; D unresolved. The germline V gene encodes CDR1 MNHEY and CDR2 SVGAGI. CDR3 length equals 14 residues. V dropped 0 bases and J dropped 4 bases, with 9 bases sitting between them. The CDR3 loop reads CASSYSRVAYGYTF. The DNA for the CDR3 is TGTGCCAGCAGTTACTCGAGGGTTGCCTATGGCTACACCTTC.

This clone was seen once. The chain joins TRBV19 to TRBJ1-5; 10 positions agree with TRBD1. The CDR3 is made up of 15 amino acids. In germline, CDR1 is LNHDA, CDR2 SQIVND (reference sequence). V lost 6 bases to trimming and J lost 4 bases; unmatched junction nucleotides: 6. CDR3 in amino acids: CASSEGTGENQPQHF. CDR3 in DNA: TGTGCCAGTAGCGAGGGGACAGGGGAAAATCAGCCCCAGCATTTT.

Regarding this clone: This specimen includes other DNA sequences encoding the same CDR3. The chain is built from TRBV5-4 and TRBJ1-2, with D possibly TRBD1 on 6 matching bases. Germline V gives CDR1 SGHNT, CDR2 YYREEE (reference sequence). V was shortened by 4 bases and J by 1 base, with 8 bases between the two germline ends. This CDR3 has 13 residues. The DNA for the CDR3 is TGTGCCAGCAGCCCGGACAGTAACTATGGCTACACCTTC. Translation gives CASSPDSNYGYTF.

This clone was observed once. The V call is TRBV6-6, the J call TRBJ2-7, with TRBD1 identical over 9 bases. The CDR3 extends over 16 amino acids. Germline V gene sequence: CDR1 MNHNY, CDR2 SVGAGI (reference sequence). The V gene end was trimmed by 6 bases and the J gene end by 5 bases; junction bases not matched to a gene: 14. CDR3 coding DNA: TGTGCCAGCAGAGATGCTGGGACAGGGAACCTTCACGAGCAGTACTTC. Translated: CASRDAGTGNLHEQYF.

The chain uses TRBV4-1 and TRBJ1-5; TRBD1 is a possible D gene (6 bases). CDR1 and CDR2 from the germline V gene are MGHRA and YSYEKL. The CDR3 runs 14 residues. V was trimmed by 0 bases and J by 9 bases, leaving 12 bases between them. The CDR3 coding sequence is TGCGCCAGCAGCCAAGAGCGGGGGCAGGGGCCCCAGCATTTT. Amino acid sequence: CASSQERGQGPQHF.

The chain links TRBV29-1 to TRBJ2-1; D is possibly TRBD2 (6 bases). Germline-derived CDR1 and CDR2 are SQVTM and ANQGSEA. The V end was cut by 5 bases, the J end by 6 bases, with 17 bases between. The CDR3 has 14 amino acids. The CDR3 DNA reads TGCAGCGTTAAAACCAGCCTGGGGGGCAATGAGCAGTTCTTC. Translated, it gives CSVKTSLGGNEQFF.

The gene calls are TRBV4-1 and TRBJ2-5; D may be TRBD1 (5 bases). The CDR3 has 16 residues. Germline-derived CDR1 and CDR2 are MGHRA and YSYEKL. V was trimmed by 0 bases and J by 5 bases, leaving 16 bases between them. The CDR3 nucleotides read TGCGCCAGCAGCCAAGATCTGATGGGCAGGGTGGAGACCCAGTACTTC. Translated: CASSQDLMGRVETQYF.

This clone was detected only a few times. This sequence joins TRBV4-1 and TRBJ2-2; D uncertain. The CDR3 is 12 amino acids. Deletions cut 6 bases from V and 1 base from J, with 3 bases between. Germline CDR1 and CDR2: MGHRA and YSYEKL. In DNA form, the CDR3 reads TGCGCCAGCAGACAGAACACCGGGGAGCTGTTTTTT. It is translated as CASRQNTGELFF.

The chain couples TRBV7-7 to TRBJ1-1; no clear D gene. V lost 2 bases and J 5 bases, leaving 12 bases between the germline ends. This CDR3 comprises 14 residues. Germline-derived CDR1 and CDR2 are SSHAT and FNYEAQ (reference sequence). CDR3 in DNA: TGTGCCAGCAGCTTATTACCCAGAGGGACTGAAGCTTTCTTT. Translating gives CASSLLPRGTEAFF.

The V gene is TRBV7-2, the J gene TRBJ1-1; D is undetermined. V lost 4 bases, J lost 5 bases, and 17 bases lay in between. The CDR3 spans 15 residues. Germline CDR1 SGHTA, CDR2 FQGNSA. CDR3 region: CASSSHWERGTEAFF. The CDR3 bases are TGTGCCAGCAGCTCCCACTGGGAACGGGGAACTGAAGCTTTCTTT.

V gene TRBV21-1 combines with J gene TRBJ2-2; TRBD2 is the table's D call and was not checked against the DNA. TRBV21-1 is flagged as a pseudogene. This CDR3 region has 17 residues. In nucleotides, the CDR3 is TGTGCCAGCAGCGAGGGACTAGCGGGGGGGCCGGGCGGGGAGCTGTTTTTT. It yields the protein CASSEGLAGGPGGELFF.

The chain links TRBV7-6 to TRBJ1-2; tentative D call: TRBD1 (6 bases). Deletions cut 2 bases from V and 4 bases from J, with 14 bases between. The CDR3 is made up of 15 amino acids. Germline CDR1 reads SGHVS; CDR2 reads FNYEAQ. This CDR3 reads CASSLSTQGSYGYTF. CDR3 DNA sequence: TGTGCCAGCAGCTTAAGTACGCAGGGGAGCTATGGCTACACCTTC.

The J gene is TRBJ1-6, the V gene TRBV9, with D perhaps matching TRBD1 (5 bases). The CDR3 is 16 residues long. V gave up 3 bases and J gave up 0 bases, with 10 bases separating them. Germline CDR1 reads SGDLS; CDR2 reads YYNGEE. CDR3 in amino acids: CASSARQSSYNSPLHF. CDR3 DNA: TGTGCCAGCAGCGCCAGACAGAGCTCCTATAATTCACCCCTCCACTTT. Full variable domain (outside the CDR3, taken from reference TRBV9 and TRBJ1-6): DSGVTQTPKHLITATGQRVTLRCSPRSGDLSVYWYQQSLDQGLQFLIQYYNGEERAKGNILERFSAQQFPDLHSELNLSSLELGDSALYFCASSARQSSYNSPLHFGNGTRLTVT.

V usage is TRBV7-8 and J usage is TRBJ1-2; TRBD1 matches at 8 bases. J lost 0 bases, V lost 5 bases, and 5 bases had no gene match. From germline, CDR1 is SGHVS and CDR2 FQNEAQ. The CDR3 length is 15 residues. CDR3: CASSIRQGPNYGYTF. CDR3 bases: TGTGCCAGCAGCATCAGACAGGGGCCTAACTATGGCTACACCTTC.

The chain recombines TRBV9 with TRBJ1-6; D is perhaps TRBD1 (5 bases). Germline CDR1 reads SGDLS; CDR2 reads YYNGEE. CDR3 length: 14 amino acids. Trimming took 3 bases from V and 7 from J, leaving 11 bases between them. In DNA form, the CDR3 reads TGTGCCAGCAGCGCCGAGGGGAGGAATTCACCCCTCCACTTT. The encoded protein is CASSAEGRNSPLHF. The variable domain in full, with the rest retrieved from reference TRBV9 and TRBJ1-6, is DSGVTQTPKHLITATGQRVTLRCSPRSGDLSVYWYQQSLDQGLQFLIQYYNGEERAKGNILERFSAQQFPDLHSELNLSSLELGDSALYFCASSAEGRNSPLHFGNGTRLTVT.

This chain links TRBV6-4 with TRBJ1-1, with D uncertain. This CDR3 has 14 amino acids. Trimming pared 0 bases from V and 8 bases from J, leaving 13 bases between. Germline CDR1 and CDR2: MRHNA and SNTAGT. The CDR3 DNA follows: TGTGCCAGCAGTGACTCTGATACAGCTGCCGAAGCTTTCTTT. This sequence encodes CASSDSDTAAEAFF.

The CDR3 DNA reads TGTGCCAGCAGCTTGGAGGGGAACCGCAATCAGCCCCAGCATTTT. Translated: CASSLEGNRNQPQHF. The chain carries TRBV5-5 and TRBJ1-5; tentative D call: TRBD1 (5 bases). This CDR3 is built from 15 residues. The ends were cut back, 0 bases at V and 2 bases at J, with 9 bases in the middle. The germline CDR1 and CDR2 sequences are SGHKS and YYEKEE (reference sequence).

The V gene is TRBV30, the J gene TRBJ1-1; TRBD1 agrees at 7 bases. CDR1 is GTSNPN, CDR2 SVGIG, per germline (reference sequence). Germline trimming cut 1 base from V and 1 base from J; bases unmatched to any gene: 3. This CDR3 has 14 amino acids. Here the CDR3 DNA reads TGTGCCTGGAGTGGGGACAGAAGGAACACTGAAGCTTTCTTT. The encoded protein is CAWSGDRRNTEAFF. Supplemented by reference TRBV30 and TRBJ1-1, the full variable domain reads SQTIHQWPATLVQPVGSPLSLECTVEGTSNPNLYWYRQAAGRGLQLLFYSVGIGQISSEVPQNLSASRPQDRQFILSSKKLLLSDSGFYLCAWSGDRRNTEAFFGQGTRLTVV.

V and J are TRBV30 and TRBJ1-4; tentative D call: TRBD1 (6 bases). The V gene lost 5 bases and the J gene lost 12 bases, with 25 bases spanning the gap. The CDR3 is made up of 15 amino acids. In germline, CDR1 is GTSNPN, CDR2 SVGIG (reference sequence). In nucleotides, the CDR3 is TGTGCCTGGGCAAACCGGGACACCCTCTTTGCGGAACTGTTTTTT. Amino acids: CAWANRDTLFAELFF.

The chain couples TRBV4-3 to TRBJ1-1, with D perhaps matching TRBD1 (5 bases). V was pared by 0 bases and J by 10 bases, with 15 bases between. Germline CDR1 LGHNA, CDR2 YSLEER. The length of the CDR3 is 14 residues. The DNA of the CDR3 is TGCGCCAGCAGCCAAGATTTGGTACGGGGGTTAGCTTTCTTT. Its protein is CASSQDLVRGLAFF.

The J gene is TRBJ2-7, the V gene TRBV27; 7 positions agree with TRBD1. CDR3 size: 14 residues. The germline V gene has CDR1 MNHEY and CDR2 SMNVEV (reference sequence). Trimming removed 2 bases from V and 4 bases from J; junction bases left unmatched: 5. CDR3 DNA sequence: TGTGCCAGCAGTTTAGCGGACAGGAGGTACGAGCAGTACTTC. It specifies CASSLADRRYEQYF.

The V call is TRBV7-9, the J call TRBJ1-3; 8 positions match TRBD1. Germline V CDR1 and CDR2: SEHNR, FQNEAQ (reference sequence). The CDR3 consists of 14 residues. J gave up 1 base and V 4 bases, and 0 bases lay outside the gene matches. The CDR3 reads CASSWDRSGNTIYF. CDR3 bases: TGTGCCAGCAGCTGGGACAGGTCTGGAAACACCATATATTTT. The variable domain in full, with the rest retrieved from reference TRBV7-9 and TRBJ1-3, is DTGVSQNPRHKITKRGQNVTFRCDPISEHNRLYWYRQTLGQGPEFLTYFQNEAQLEKSRLLSDRFSAERPKGSFSTLEIQRTEQGDSAMYLCASSWDRSGNTIYFGEGSWLTVV.

The V call is TRBV5-1, the J call TRBJ2-3; the match to TRBD2 covers 7 bases. V trimming: 7 bases; J trimming: 4 bases; junction bases outside the gene matches: 12. This CDR3 spans 15 amino acids. Germline CDR1 and CDR2: SGHRS and YFSETQ. CDR3 sequence reads: CASGGGIHLADTQYF. CDR3 DNA: TGCGCCAGCGGGGGGGGGATTCACTTAGCAGATACGCAGTATTTT.

The chain employs TRBV10-1 and TRBJ1-1; 9 nucleotides agree with TRBD1. J was trimmed by 4 bases and V by 8 bases; bases with no gene match: 5. Germline V gives CDR1 WNHNN, CDR2 SYGVQD (reference sequence). The CDR3 covers 13 residues. The CDR3 sequence: CASSWTGATEAFF. CDR3 DNA: TGCGCCAGCTCCTGGACAGGGGCCACTGAAGCTTTCTTT.